This T cell receptor beta chain was identified during a study of shared clonotypes between healthy human individuals. Per the germline V gene, CDR1 is MGHRA and CDR2 is YSYEKL. After removal of 0 bases from V and 9 bases from J, the junction contained 13 bases not matched to a gene. The CDR3 is 17 residues long. Positively selected for CCR7, the CD45RO-negative cells used as naive CD8 cells excluded terminally differentiated effector memory CD45RA+ cells. This clone is a singleton in its sample. This table comes from immunoSEQ multiplex PCR, and its TCRdb copy is limited to in-frame clones, with some not included. Counted here are hundreds of thousands of clones, 85% to 95% occurring once; the ten biggest clones make up over 0.1%.

Material: naive CD8+ T cells sorted from blood. This clonotype was obtained from a woman aged 25 to 39 in good health. V gene TRBV4-1 combines with J gene TRBJ2-1; the match to TRBD2 covers 8 bases. CDR3 coding DNA: TGCGCCAGCAGCCAAGATACAGCGGGAGTGGGGTGGGTTGAGCAGTTCTTC. Its protein is CASSQDTAGVGWVEQFF.